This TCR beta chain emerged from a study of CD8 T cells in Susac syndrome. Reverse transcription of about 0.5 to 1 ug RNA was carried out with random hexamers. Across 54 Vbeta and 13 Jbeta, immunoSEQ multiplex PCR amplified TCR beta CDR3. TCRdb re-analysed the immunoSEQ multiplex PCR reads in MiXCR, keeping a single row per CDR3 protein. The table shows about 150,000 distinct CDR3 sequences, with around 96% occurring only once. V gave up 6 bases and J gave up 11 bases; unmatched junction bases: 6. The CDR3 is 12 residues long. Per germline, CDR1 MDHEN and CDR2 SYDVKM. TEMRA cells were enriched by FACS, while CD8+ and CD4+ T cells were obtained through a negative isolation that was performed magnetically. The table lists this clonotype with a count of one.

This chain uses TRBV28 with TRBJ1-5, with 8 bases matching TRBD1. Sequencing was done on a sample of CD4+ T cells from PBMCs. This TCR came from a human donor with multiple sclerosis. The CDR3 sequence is CASRQGDRAQHF. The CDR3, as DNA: TGTGCCAGCAGACAGGGGGATCGCGCCCAGCATTTT.